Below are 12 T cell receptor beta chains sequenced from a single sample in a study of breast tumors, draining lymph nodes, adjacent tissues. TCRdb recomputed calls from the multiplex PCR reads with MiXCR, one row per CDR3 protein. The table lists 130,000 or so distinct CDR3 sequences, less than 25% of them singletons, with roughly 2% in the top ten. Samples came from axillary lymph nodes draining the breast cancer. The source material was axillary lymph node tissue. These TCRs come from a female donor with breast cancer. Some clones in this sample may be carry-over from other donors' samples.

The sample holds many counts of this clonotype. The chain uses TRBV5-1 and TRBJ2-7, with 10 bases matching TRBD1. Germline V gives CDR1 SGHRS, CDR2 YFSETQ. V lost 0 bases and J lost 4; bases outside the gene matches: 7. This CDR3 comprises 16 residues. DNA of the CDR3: TGCGCCAGCAGCTTGGATCTTTTGGGACAGGGGTACGAGCAGTACTTC. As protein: CASSLDLLGQGYEQYF.

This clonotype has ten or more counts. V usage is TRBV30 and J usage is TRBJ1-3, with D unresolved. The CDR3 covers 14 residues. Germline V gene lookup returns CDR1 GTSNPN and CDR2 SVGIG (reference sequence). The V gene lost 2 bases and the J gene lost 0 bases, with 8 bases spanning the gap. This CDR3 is CAWSRGSSGNTIYF. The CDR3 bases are TGTGCCTGGAGTAGAGGGAGCTCTGGAAACACCATATATTTT.

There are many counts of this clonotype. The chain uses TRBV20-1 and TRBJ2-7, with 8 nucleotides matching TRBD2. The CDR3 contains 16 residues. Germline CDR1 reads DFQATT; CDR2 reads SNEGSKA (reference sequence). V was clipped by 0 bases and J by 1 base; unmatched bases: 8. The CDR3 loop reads CSARDWGTRRSYEQYF. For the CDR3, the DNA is TGCAGTGCTAGAGATTGGGGGACTAGGCGGTCCTACGAGCAGTACTTC.

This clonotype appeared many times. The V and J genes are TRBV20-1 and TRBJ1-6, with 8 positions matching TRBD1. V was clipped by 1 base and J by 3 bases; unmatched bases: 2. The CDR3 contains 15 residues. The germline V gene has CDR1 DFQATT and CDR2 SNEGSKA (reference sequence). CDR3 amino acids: CSARAGQGYNSPLHF. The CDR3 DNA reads TGCAGTGCTAGAGCCGGACAGGGCTATAATTCACCCCTCCACTTT.

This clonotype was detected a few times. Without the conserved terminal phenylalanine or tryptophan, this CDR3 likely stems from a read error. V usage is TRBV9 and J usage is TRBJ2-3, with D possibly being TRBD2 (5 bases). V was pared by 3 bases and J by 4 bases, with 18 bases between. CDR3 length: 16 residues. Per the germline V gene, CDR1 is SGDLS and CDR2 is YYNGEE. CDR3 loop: CASSASPAGRSDTQYL. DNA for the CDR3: TGTGCCAGCAGCGCATCCCCCGCGGGTCGGTCAGATACGCAGTATCTT.

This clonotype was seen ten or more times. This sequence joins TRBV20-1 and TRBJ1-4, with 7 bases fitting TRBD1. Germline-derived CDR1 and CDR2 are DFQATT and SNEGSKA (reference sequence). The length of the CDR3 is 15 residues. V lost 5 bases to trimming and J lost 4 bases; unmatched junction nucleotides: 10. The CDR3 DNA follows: TGCAGTGCTTCCAGCGGGGGGACAGTTAATGAAAAACTGTTTTTT. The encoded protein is CSASSGGTVNEKLFF.

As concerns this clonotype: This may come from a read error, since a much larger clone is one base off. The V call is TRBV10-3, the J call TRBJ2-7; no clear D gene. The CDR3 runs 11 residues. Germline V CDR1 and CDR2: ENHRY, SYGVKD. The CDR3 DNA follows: TGTGCCATCCGTGAGAACTACGAGCAGTACTTC. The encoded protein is CAIRENYEQYF.

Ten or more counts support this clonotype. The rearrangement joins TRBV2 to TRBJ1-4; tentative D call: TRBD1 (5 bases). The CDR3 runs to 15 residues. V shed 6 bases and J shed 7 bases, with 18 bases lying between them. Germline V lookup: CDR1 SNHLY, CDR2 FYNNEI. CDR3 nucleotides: TGTGCCAGCAGACGGGAGGGTAGCAGGGCTGAAAAACTGTTTTTT. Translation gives CASRREGSRAEKLFF.

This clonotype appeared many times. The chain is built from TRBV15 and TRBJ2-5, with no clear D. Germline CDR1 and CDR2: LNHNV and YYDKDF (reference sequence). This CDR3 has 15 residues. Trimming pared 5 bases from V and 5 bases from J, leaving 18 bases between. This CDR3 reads CATSLNLGAGETQYF. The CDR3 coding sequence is TGTGCCACCAGCCTTAATCTCGGCGCTGGGGAGACCCAGTACTTC. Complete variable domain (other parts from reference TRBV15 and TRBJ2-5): DAMVIQNPRYQVTQFGKPVTLSCSQTLNHNVMYWYQQKSSQAPKLLFHYYDKDFNNEADTPDNFQSRRPNTSFCFLDIRSPGLGDTAMYLCATSLNLGAGETQYFGPGTRLLVL.

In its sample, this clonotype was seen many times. CDR3 region: CASRPNLGLAGDRQFF. The DNA of the CDR3 is TGTGCCAGCAGGCCCAACCTGGGACTAGCGGGAGATAGACAGTTCTTC. The chain employs TRBV12-3 or TRBV12-4 and TRBJ2-1, with TRBD2 matching 14 bases. Trimming took 6 bases from V and 13 from J; bases not matched to a gene: 14. The CDR3 has 16 amino acids.

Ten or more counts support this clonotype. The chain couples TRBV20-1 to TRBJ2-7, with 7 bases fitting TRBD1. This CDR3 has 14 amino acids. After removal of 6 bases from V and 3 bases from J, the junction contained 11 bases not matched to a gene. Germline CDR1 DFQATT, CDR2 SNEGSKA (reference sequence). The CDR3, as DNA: TGCAGTGCCCCAAAGGGGACAGAAGACTACGAGCAGTACTTC. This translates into CSAPKGTEDYEQYF.

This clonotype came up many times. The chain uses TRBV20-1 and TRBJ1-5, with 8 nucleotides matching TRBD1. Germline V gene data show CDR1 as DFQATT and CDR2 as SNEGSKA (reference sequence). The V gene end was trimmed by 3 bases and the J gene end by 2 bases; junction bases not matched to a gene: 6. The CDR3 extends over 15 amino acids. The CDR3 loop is CSASQGAIGNQPQHF. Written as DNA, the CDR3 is TGCAGTGCTAGCCAGGGGGCGATTGGCAATCAGCCCCAGCATTTT.